The 12 T cell receptor beta chains below come from one sample, sequenced in a study of T cells in Graves' hyperthyroidism and ophthalmopathy. Amplified regions were TCR beta CDR3 sequences from RNA transcripts. HTBI primers were the set used in a first-round RT-PCR of the TCR CDR3. TCRdb analysed the multiplex PCR reads with MiXCR anew, one entry per CDR3 protein. In the table there are hundreds of thousands of distinct CDR3 sequences, around 20% of which are singletons. The sequenced sample was blood. These receptors all come from a man aged 25-45 years with Graves' ophthalmopathy.

This clonotype was seen a handful of times. The chain links TRBV9 to TRBJ2-7; a weak D match, TRBD2 (7 bases). In germline, CDR1 is SGDLS, CDR2 YYNGEE. Trimming removed 0 bases from V and 7 bases from J, with 11 bases in between. The CDR3 has 13 residues. The CDR3 DNA is TGTGCCAGCAGCGTAGAGGGGGGGCTGGAGCAGTACTTC. It translates to CASSVEGGLEQYF.

This clonotype was observed at least ten times. The chain combines TRBV6-1 with TRBJ2-5; 8 nucleotides align to TRBD1. Germline CDR1 MNHNS, CDR2 SASEGT. This CDR3 is built from 15 residues. V was clipped by 6 bases and J by 1 base; unmatched bases: 7. The CDR3 loop is CASRPIGTGQETQYF. CDR3 DNA sequence: TGTGCCAGCAGACCGATAGGGACAGGCCAAGAGACCCAGTACTTC.

This clonotype was observed a handful of times. V gene TRBV7-9 combines with J gene TRBJ2-7, with D perhaps TRBD1 or TRBD2 (5 bases each). The CDR3 consists of 16 residues. The V gene's germline CDR1 is SEHNR and CDR2 FQNEAQ (reference sequence). V lost 5 bases, J lost 3 bases, and 20 bases lay in between. Here the CDR3 DNA reads TGTGCCAGCAGCCCGGGCAGGGCGGGCCGATACTACGAGCAGTACTTC. The encoded protein is CASSPGRAGRYYEQYF.

This clonotype appeared a few times. The CDR3 is CATSSGENIQYF. As DNA, the CDR3 is TGTGCCACCAGCAGTGGTGAGAACATTCAGTACTTC. J is TRBJ2-4 and V is TRBV15; no reliable D call. V was shortened by 3 bases and J by 7 bases, with 7 bases between the two germline ends. This CDR3 has 12 amino acids. Germline V lookup: CDR1 LNHNV, CDR2 YYDKDF (reference sequence).

This clonotype was counted between two and nine times. The chain has TRBV7-6 and TRBJ2-1; 9 bases match TRBD2. Germline V gives CDR1 SGHVS, CDR2 FNYEAQ. V lost 5 bases to trimming and J lost 1 base; unmatched junction nucleotides: 12. This CDR3 comprises 18 residues. In DNA, the CDR3 is TGTGCCAGCAGCCTTAGGTTGGGTAGCGGGAGATCCTACAATGAGCAGTTCTTC. Translated: CASSLRLGSGRSYNEQFF.

This clonotype has only a few counts. A read error is possible here, since a much larger clone lies one base away. The J gene is TRBJ2-5, the V gene TRBV20-1; tentatively, D is TRBD1 (6 bases). The length of the CDR3 is 16 residues. Germline lookup yields CDR1 DFQATT and CDR2 SNEGSKA (reference sequence). CDR3 amino acids: CSASLGRQARRGTRYF. Here the CDR3 DNA reads TGCAGTGCTTCCCTCGGAAGACAGGCCCGACGAGGGACCCGGTACTTC.

This clonotype was picked up many times. The chain recombines TRBV2 with TRBJ1-1; D might be TRBD1 (6 bases). The length of the CDR3 is 12 residues. Germline V gene data show CDR1 as SNHLY and CDR2 as FYNNEI. The V gene lost 3 bases and the J gene lost 6 bases, with 8 bases spanning the gap. CDR3 nucleotide sequence: TGTGCCAGCAGTGAGGGACATCCTGAAGCTTTCTTT. The encoded protein is CASSEGHPEAFF. The whole variable domain, filled in from reference TRBV2 and TRBJ1-1, reads EPEVTQTPSHQVTQMGQEVILRCVPISNHLYFYWYRQILGQKVEFLVSFYNNEISEKSEIFDDQFSVERPDGSNFTLKIRSTKLEDSAMYFCASSEGHPEAFFGQGTRLTVV.

The chain couples TRBV4-1 to TRBJ1-3; D gene unclear. This CDR3 has 13 amino acids. Per germline, CDR1 MGHRA and CDR2 YSYEKL. With 2 bases removed from V and 3 bases from J, the gap between germline ends came to 5 bases. CDR3 DNA sequence: TGCGCCAGCAGCCAAAACGGTGGAAACACCATATATTTT. This gives the protein CASSQNGGNTIYF.

This clonotype was observed many times. The genes are TRBV6-2 or TRBV6-3 and TRBJ1-5, with a weak D call TRBD1 (6 bases). V was trimmed by 6 bases and J by 0 bases, leaving 27 bases between them. The CDR3 totals 20 residues. CDR1 and CDR2 from the germline V gene are MNHEY and SVGEGT. The CDR3 loop is CASRPTSNREQRYSNQPQHF. CDR3 coding DNA: TGTGCCAGCAGGCCAACGAGCAACAGGGAGCAGAGATATAGCAATCAGCCCCAGCATTTT.

In this sample, this clonotype turned up a few times. This sequence joins TRBV10-3 and TRBJ2-3; 9 nucleotides agree with TRBD2. The CDR3 is 15 amino acids. CDR1 and CDR2 (germline): ENHRY, SYGVKD. Losses at the gene ends were 6 bases for V and 2 bases for J; bases not matched to a gene: 6. The CDR3 sequence is CAIRATSGATDTQYF. In DNA form, the CDR3 reads TGTGCCATCAGGGCGACTAGCGGTGCCACAGATACGCAGTATTTT.

This clonotype has a count of ten or more. The CDR3 protein is CASSLYPPTVMNTEAFF. In DNA, the CDR3 is TGTGCCAGCAGTTTGTATCCTCCGACAGTCATGAACACTGAAGCTTTCTTT. V and J are TRBV27 and TRBJ1-1, with D perhaps TRBD1 (5 bases). This CDR3 is built from 17 residues. The V end was cut by 3 bases, the J end by 0 bases, with 17 bases between. The germline CDR1 and CDR2 sequences are MNHEY and SMNVEV (reference sequence).

The chain employs TRBV28 and TRBJ2-3, with 10 bases identical to TRBD2. Germline CDR1 MDHEN, CDR2 SYDVKM. The CDR3 covers 15 residues. V shed 10 bases and J 4 bases; nucleotides not matched to a gene: 11. In DNA, the CDR3 is TGTGCCACCATAGAACTAGCGGGATTCGCAGATACGCAGTATTTT. Translating gives CATIELAGFADTQYF.